This entry lists 6 T cell receptor beta chains sequenced from one sample in a study of T cell repertoires in cytomegalovirus infection. TCRdb used MiXCR to reprocess the reads, holding one entry per CDR3 protein. The sample consists of about 110,000 distinct CDR3 sequences, roughly 9.1% of them appearing once. What these receptors recognize is not known. The sequenced material came from PBMCs, sequenced either directly or after in vitro stimulation (not recorded which). These receptors originate from a human donor in good health (CMV status not recorded). Some clones in this sample may be carry-over from other donors' samples.

This clonotype has just a few counts. The chain combines TRBV4-1 with TRBJ1-3, with D perhaps TRBD1 (5 bases). Trimming pared 4 bases from V and 0 bases from J, leaving 16 bases between. This CDR3 has 17 amino acids. Per the germline V gene, CDR1 is MGHRA and CDR2 is YSYEKL. CDR3 nucleotides: TGCGCCAGCAGCCGGGGGGGGATGGTGAGCTCTGGAAACACCATATATTTT. Amino acid sequence: CASSRGGMVSSGNTIYF.

This clonotype has ten or more counts. The chain links TRBV7-9 to TRBJ1-2; D uncertain. V lost 5 bases and J 7 bases, leaving 8 bases between the germline ends. This CDR3 is 11 amino acids long. Germline V CDR1 and CDR2: SEHNR, FQNEAQ (reference sequence). CDR3 protein: CASSQGIGYTF. The CDR3 nucleotides read TGTGCCAGCAGCCAAGGGATTGGCTACACCTTC.

The sample holds a few counts of this clonotype. The V call is TRBV5-1, the J call TRBJ2-7, with 10 bases aligning to TRBD2. V shed 4 bases and J 7 bases; nucleotides not matched to a gene: 8. This CDR3 comprises 14 residues. Germline values: CDR1 SGHRS, CDR2 YFSETQ. CDR3: CASSPSGGVVEQYV. The CDR3 nucleotides read TGCGCCAGCAGCCCTAGCGGGGGCGTAGTGGAGCAGTACGTC.

This clonotype was detected ten times or more. This rearrangement joins TRBV20-1 to TRBJ2-5, with TRBD2 matching 8 bases. Trimming took 3 bases from V and 1 from J; bases not matched to a gene: 7. Per germline, CDR1 DFQATT and CDR2 SNEGSKA (reference sequence). The CDR3 runs to 15 residues. The CDR3 nucleotides read TGCAGTGCTAGTGTTGATAGCGGGACCCAAGAGACCCAGTACTTC. This sequence encodes CSASVDSGTQETQYF.

This clonotype has just a few counts. The chain joins TRBV4-1 to TRBJ1-5, with 8 bases matching TRBD1. The V and J ends lost 1 base and 7 bases, in that order; junction bases with no gene match: 6. CDR1 MGHRA and CDR2 YSYEKL come from the germline V gene. The CDR3 is made up of 15 amino acids. CDR3 nucleotides: TGCGCCAGCAGCCAAGGACAGGGGTCCGTCCAGCCCCAGCATTTT. It yields the protein CASSQGQGSVQPQHF.

The sample holds a few counts of this clonotype. The chain employs TRBV27 and TRBJ2-5, with D perhaps matching TRBD2 (5 bases). This CDR3 is built from 13 residues. Germline V gene data show CDR1 as MNHEY and CDR2 as SMNVEV (reference sequence). Trimming left V 7 bases short and J 3 bases short, with 12 bases between. The CDR3 region is CASKFYGEETQYF. CDR3 bases: TGTGCCAGCAAATTTTACGGGGAAGAGACCCAGTACTTC.